The 23 T cell receptor beta chains below were found in one sample sequenced in a study of shared clonotypes between healthy human individuals. Generated by immunoSEQ multiplex PCR, the TCRdb table keeps only in-frame clones and is missing some. This table holds about 1.1 million clones, about 72% found once. Sequencing input: memory CD4+ T cells from PBMCs. Subset of the sample: CD45RA-negative fraction. Receptors were obtained from a man younger than 35 in good health. Some clones in this sample may be carry-over from other donors' samples.

This clone turned up a few times. This sequence joins TRBV2 and TRBJ2-1, with 12 nucleotides matching TRBD2. From germline, CDR1 is SNHLY and CDR2 FYNNEI. This CDR3 has 14 amino acids. The ends lost 3 bases at V and 8 bases at J; junction bases unmatched: 2. DNA of the CDR3: TGTGCCAGCAGTGAGACTAGCGGGAGCGATGAGCAGTTCTTC. Translation: CASSETSGSDEQFF.

This rearrangement joins TRBV6-1 to TRBJ2-7, with 7 bases fitting TRBD1. CDR1 is MNHNS and CDR2 is SASEGT in the germline V gene. CDR3 length: 13 amino acids. J gave up 10 bases and V 8 bases, and 14 bases lay outside the gene matches. The CDR3, as DNA: TGTGCCAGCGAACAGGGACAGCCCCTACGCCAGTACTTC. Amino acid sequence: CASEQGQPLRQYF.

The rearrangement joins TRBV4-1 to TRBJ1-2, with 7 nucleotides matching TRBD1. With V trimmed by 3 bases and J by 10 bases, 5 bases remained unmatched. There are 12 residues in the CDR3. Germline V gene sequence: CDR1 MGHRA, CDR2 YSYEKL. The CDR3 coding sequence is TGCGCCAGCAGCCACCCCGACAGGGCCTACACCTTC. It encodes CASSHPDRAYTF.

The V gene is TRBV18, the J gene TRBJ1-2; 7 nucleotides line up with TRBD1. Germline-derived CDR1 and CDR2 are KGHSH and LQKENI. The CDR3 is made up of 13 amino acids. After removal of 3 bases from V and 6 bases from J, the junction contained 4 bases not matched to a gene. CDR3 sequence: CASSPLGTDGYTF. CDR3 bases: TGTGCCAGCTCACCCCTAGGGACAGATGGCTACACCTTC.

This clone was seen a single time. The chain has TRBV9 and TRBJ1-5; D is possibly TRBD1 (5 bases). The CDR3 loop spans 15 amino acids. The V gene's germline CDR1 is SGDLS and CDR2 YYNGEE. Deletions cut 0 bases from V and 2 bases from J, with 9 bases between. The CDR3 sequence is CASSVVTERNQPQHF. The CDR3 nucleotides read TGTGCCAGCAGCGTAGTGACAGAACGCAATCAGCCCCAGCATTTT.

CDR3 loop: CASKKGQTYEQYF. CDR3 DNA sequence: TGTGCCAGCAAAAAGGGACAAACCTACGAGCAGTACTTC. The chain joins TRBV6-1 to TRBJ2-7, with a tentative D call TRBD1 (6 bases). Trimming stripped 7 bases from V and 2 bases from J, with 12 bases between. The CDR3 length is 13 residues. CDR1 and CDR2 (germline): MNHNS, SASEGT.

The table lists this clone with a few counts. This chain uses TRBV18 with TRBJ2-1; no reliable D call. CDR1 is KGHSH, CDR2 LQKENI, per germline. V lost 0 bases and J lost 5, with 8 bases in between. The CDR3 sequence is 14 residues long. For the CDR3, the DNA is TGTGCCAGCTCACCACCTTCACGGAACAATGAGCAGTTCTTC. Translating it yields CASSPPSRNNEQFF.

The CDR3 loop reads CASRNRDRNFYGYTF. Written as DNA, the CDR3 is TGTGCCAGCCGTAACCGGGACAGGAATTTTTATGGCTACACCTTC. The chain joins TRBV5-4 to TRBJ1-2; the match to TRBD1 covers 8 bases. The germline V gene encodes CDR1 SGHNT and CDR2 YYREEE (reference sequence). V shed 7 bases and J 5 bases; nucleotides not matched to a gene: 13. CDR3 length: 15 amino acids.

This clone occurred a few times. The rearrangement joins TRBV6-1 to TRBJ2-7; D call uncertain. V shed 3 bases and J shed 6 bases, with 9 bases lying between them. The CDR3 is 12 residues long. The V gene's germline CDR1 is MNHNS and CDR2 SASEGT. CDR3 in amino acids: CASSELDSEQYF. CDR3 coding DNA: TGTGCCAGCAGTGAGCTGGATTCCGAGCAGTACTTC.

This sequence joins TRBV5-1 and TRBJ2-1; unclear D gene. Trimming shortened V by 5 bases and J by 2 bases, and 11 bases separated the two germline ends. The CDR3 runs 14 residues. Germline assignment: CDR1 SGHRS and CDR2 YFSETQ. The CDR3 sequence is CASRALSTYNEQFF. CDR3 nucleotides: TGCGCCAGCAGAGCCCTATCTACCTACAATGAGCAGTTCTTC.

This clone was seen a single time. The chain uses TRBV30 and TRBJ2-7, with 7 positions matching TRBD1. CDR1 is GTSNPN and CDR2 is SVGIG in the germline V gene (reference sequence). CDR3 length: 14 amino acids. V shed 3 bases and J 0 bases; nucleotides not matched to a gene: 5. In DNA form, the CDR3 reads TGTGCCTGGAGGACAGGGATAAGCTCCTACGAGCAGTACTTC. It encodes CAWRTGISSYEQYF.

This chain joins TRBV5-1 and TRBJ2-3, with TRBD1 identical over 8 bases. The germline V gene has CDR1 SGHRS and CDR2 YFSETQ. V lost 4 bases to trimming and J lost 4 bases; unmatched junction nucleotides: 5. CDR3 length equals 14 residues. The CDR3 spells CASSQGQGADTQYF. CDR3 coding DNA: TGCGCCAGCAGCCAAGGACAGGGTGCAGATACGCAGTATTTT.

The CDR3 coding sequence is TGTGCCAGCAGCTTTTCCTACCAAGAGACCCAGTACTTC. Its translation is CASSFSYQETQYF. The chain recombines TRBV7-2 with TRBJ2-5; D is unresolved. Deletions cut 3 bases from V and 0 bases from J, with 5 bases between. CDR1 and CDR2 (germline): SGHTA, FQGNSA. CDR3 length: 13 residues.

The chain recombines TRBV10-3 with TRBJ2-2; perhaps TRBD2 as D (5 bases). The CDR3 covers 13 residues. The germline gives CDR1 ENHRY, CDR2 SYGVKD. Trimming removed 6 bases from V and 7 bases from J, with 12 bases in between. The CDR3 loop reads CAISEGFSGELFF. The DNA of the CDR3 is TGTGCCATCAGCGAGGGTTTCAGCGGGGAGCTGTTTTTT.

The chain uses TRBV7-9 and TRBJ1-2; TRBD1 agrees at 9 bases. Germline loops: CDR1 SEHNR, CDR2 FQNEAQ (reference sequence). J lost 2 bases, V lost 3 bases, and 4 bases had no gene match. This CDR3 is built from 15 residues. CDR3 sequence: CASSLGQGLNYGYTF. In DNA form, the CDR3 reads TGTGCCAGCAGCTTGGGACAGGGACTAAACTATGGCTACACCTTC.

Worth noting for this clone: Other DNA sequences in this specimen translate into the identical CDR3. This sequence joins TRBV18 and TRBJ2-7; 11 bases match TRBD1. This CDR3 has 14 amino acids. Looked up from germline, CDR1 is KGHSH and CDR2 is LQKENI. Trimming cost V 2 bases and J 4 bases; bases outside gene matches: 1. The CDR3, as DNA: TGTGCCAGCTCACCAGGGACAGGGGGGTACGAGCAGTACTTC. Its protein is CASSPGTGGYEQYF.

This clone has only a few counts. The chain has TRBV5-8 and TRBJ1-1; D remains unclear. V shed 4 bases and J shed 0 bases, with 7 bases lying between them. Germline V gives CDR1 SGHTS, CDR2 YDEGEE. This CDR3 has 13 residues. The CDR3 DNA reads TGTGCCAGCAGCCCATGGATGAACACTGAAGCTTTCTTT. Its protein is CASSPWMNTEAFF.

The CDR3 DNA reads TGTGCCAGCAGCTTAGGGGACGCCAACACTGAAGCTTTCTTT. It translates to CASSLGDANTEAFF. This chain uses TRBV11-2 with TRBJ1-1; TRBD1 is a possible D gene (5 bases). CDR3 length: 14 residues. Trimming took 1 base from V and 2 from J, leaving 8 bases between them. In germline, CDR1 is SGHAT, CDR2 FQNNGV.

The rearrangement joins TRBV5-6 to TRBJ1-3; the D gene is possibly TRBD1 (5 bases). V lost 1 base to trimming and J lost 0 bases, with 11 bases between them. Germline V gives CDR1 SGHDT, CDR2 YYEEEE. The length of the CDR3 is 16 residues. The CDR3 loop is CASSLSGASSGNTIYF. DNA for the CDR3: TGTGCCAGCAGCTTGTCCGGGGCCAGCTCTGGAAACACCATATATTTT.

The chain couples TRBV11-2 to TRBJ1-1; D ambiguous. V was trimmed by 5 bases and J by 7 bases, leaving 8 bases between them. The CDR3 spans 11 residues. CDR1 SGHAT and CDR2 FQNNGV come from the germline V gene. DNA for the CDR3: TGTGCCAGCAGCCGCGCGGATGAAGCTTTCTTT. Translating gives CASSRADEAFF.

This clone was recorded only once. The J gene is TRBJ2-7, the V gene TRBV28, with TRBD2 matching 10 bases. Germline assignment: CDR1 MDHEN and CDR2 SYDVKM. Trimming at V came to 3 bases and at J to 2 bases, leaving 16 bases not matched to a gene. The length of the CDR3 is 19 residues. CDR3 loop: CASSFYVAGGPLRTYEQYF. In nucleotides, the CDR3 is TGTGCCAGCAGTTTTTATGTAGCGGGAGGCCCCTTAAGAACCTACGAGCAGTACTTC.

This chain connects TRBV5-1 to TRBJ2-1, with TRBD2 matching over 16 bases. This CDR3 region has 15 residues. Unmatched junction bases numbered 3, after V lost 3 bases and J lost 9 bases. Per the germline V gene, CDR1 is SGHRS and CDR2 is YFSETQ. CDR3 amino acids: CASSWGLAGGGEQFF. The CDR3 bases are TGCGCCAGCAGCTGGGGACTAGCGGGAGGGGGTGAGCAGTTCTTC.

This clone was counted only a few times. This chain connects TRBV29-1 to TRBJ2-5, with TRBD2 identical over 10 bases. CDR3 length: 17 amino acids. The germline gives CDR1 SQVTM, CDR2 ANQGSEA. V shed 3 bases, J shed 5 bases, and the junction held 15 bases outside the gene matches. CDR3 region: CSVEARTSGLWGETQYF. CDR3 DNA: TGCAGCGTTGAGGCAAGGACTAGCGGCCTATGGGGGGAGACCCAGTACTTC.